The 3 T cell receptor beta chains below all came from one sample that was sequenced in a study of blood T cells in healthy people across ages. Alongside a J-beta primer mix, a sample-barcoded 5' primer served in a second PCR lasting about 6 to 12 cycles. TCRdb re-called the 5' RACE reads with MiXCR, one entry per CDR3 protein. Of about 580,000 distinct CDR3 sequences listed, 45% to 55% are singletons. Sequencing input: blood. These TCRs come from an elderly man in good health.

The chain recombines TRBV12-3 or TRBV12-4 with TRBJ2-6; 7 bases map to TRBD1. This CDR3 contains 15 residues. The V and J ends lost 6 bases and 2 bases, in that order; junction bases with no gene match: 4. CDR3 amino acids: CASRKTGPGANVLTF. The CDR3 nucleotides are TGTGCCAGCAGGAAGACAGGGCCTGGGGCCAACGTCCTGACTTTC.

The CDR3 coding sequence is TGTGCCAGCAGTTACTTGGACAGGAATCAGCCCCAGCATTTT. As protein: CASSYLDRNQPQHF. The chain carries TRBV6-6 and TRBJ1-5; TRBD1 matches at 7 bases. Germline V gene lookup returns CDR1 MNHNY and CDR2 SVGAGI (reference sequence). The CDR3 covers 14 residues. The V gene end was trimmed by 1 base and the J gene end by 4 bases; junction bases not matched to a gene: 1.

This sequence joins TRBV12-3 or TRBV12-4 and TRBJ2-4; 13 bases are a match to TRBD2. The J call may be faulty, since TRBJ2-7 better matches the DNA end. The CDR3 runs to 16 residues. The CDR3 region is CASSSSGTSGAYEQYF. CDR3 nucleotide sequence: TGTGCCAGCAGTTCCTCCGGGACTAGCGGGGCCTACGAGCAGTACTTC.